This TCR beta chain stems from a study of CD8 T cells in ankylosing spondylitis. Comments on this clonotype: Its cognate antigen is unknown.

TCRdb re-called the 5' RACE reads with MiXCR, one entry per CDR3 protein. The table has tens of thousands of distinct CDR3 sequences, approximately 3% seen once. Broader study findings: Disease-associated clones were reportedly significantly overrepresented in matched ankylosing spondylitis synovial fluid. Made up of about eight highly homologous variants, a TCR beta motif appeared characteristic of ankylosing spondylitis blood.

Trimming took off 0 bases at V and 7 bases at J, with 16 bases between the two ends. The CDR3 covers 16 residues. Germline lookup yields CDR1 SGDLS and CDR2 YYNGEE. The clonotype originates from a male donor with ankylosing spondylitis or in good health (not recorded which). This chain connects TRBV9 to TRBJ1-4; D remains ambiguous. Sequences were obtained from blood, either unsorted or a sorted T cell fraction (not recorded which). CDR3 protein: CASSVAGGLQIEKLFF. The DNA of the CDR3 is TGTGCCAGCAGCGTAGCTGGCGGGCTCCAAATTGAAAAACTGTTTTTT.